This TCR beta chain comes out of a study of shared T cell receptors in the human thymus. The repertoire was sequenced with immunoSEQ multiplex PCR; TCRdb's copy has only in-frame clones and lacks some. The data hold roughly 660,000 clones, with roughly 90% observed a single time. CDR1 is SGHAT, CDR2 FQNNGV, per germline. The CDR3 is made up of 16 amino acids. The trim removed 4 bases at V and 4 bases at J, leaving 10 bases unmatched. Separately, the same data were catalogued under a study of human thymus T cells. Turning to that study: Samples came from healthy Finnish infants during open corrective cardiac surgery.

This receptor was obtained from a boy under two years old with a congenital heart defect. The sample was thymocytes. The rearrangement uses TRBV11-2 and TRBJ1-3; TRBD1 matches at 7 bases. The DNA of the CDR3 is TGTGCCAGCAGCTCCCCCGCAGGGGGTCGGGGAAACACCATATATTTT. Residues: CASSSPAGGRGNTIYF.